A selection of T cell receptor beta chains follows, all from one sample in a study. From the 5' RACE reads, TCRdb called clonotypes with MiXCR, one entry per CDR3 protein. The table shows about 60,000 distinct CDR3 sequences, with nearly 30% occurring only once. Sequencing was carried out using tumor-infiltrating naive CD4+ T cells sorted from the breast tumor. The receptors here all came from a female donor with breast cancer. CDR3s include the opening cysteine and the closing phenylalanine or tryptophan. Each record gives: D gene, clone size, V gene, J gene, CDR3 protein, CDR3 DNA. A D gene is named only where the DNA matches it firmly. Clone sizes are given selectively: once, few, many, or a class where the clone is expanded.

>-|-|TRBV6-1|TRBJ2-1
CASSEGFLDEQFF
TGTGCCAGCAGTGAAGGTTTTCTCGACGAGCAGTTCTTC
>-|few|TRBV12-3/TRBV12-4|TRBJ1-2
CASSFGTFNYGYTF
TGTGCCAGCAGTTTTGGGACATTCAACTATGGCTACACCTTC
>-|few|TRBV4-2|TRBJ1-5
CASSMRVGQPQHF
TGTGCCAGCAGCATGAGGGTCGGGCAGCCCCAGCATTTT
>TRBD1|many|TRBV20-1|TRBJ1-1
CSALPLGGWNTEAFF
TGCAGTGCCCTACCCTTAGGGGGCTGGAACACTGAAGCTTTCTTT
>TRBD1|few|TRBV12-3/TRBV12-4|TRBJ2-7
CASSLGGGAAYEQYF
TGTGCCAGCAGTTTAGGAGGGGGCGCGGCCTACGAGCAGTACTTC
>-|few|TRBV5-5|TRBJ2-1
CASSFEIRGPGNEQFF
TGTGCCAGCAGCTTTGAAATTCGGGGACCCGGGAACGAGCAGTTCTTC
>-|many|TRBV7-3|TRBJ2-7
CASSLMSGNDYEQYF
TGTGCCAGCAGCTTAATGTCCGGCAACGACTACGAGCAGTACTTC
>TRBD1|few|TRBV7-2|TRBJ2-1
CASSFRGQGYNEQFF
TGTGCCAGCAGCTTCCGTGGACAGGGGTACAATGAGCAGTTCTTC
>-|-|TRBV4-1|TRBJ1-3
CASSHSTDSSDSGNTIYF
TGCGCCAGCAGCCACTCGACTGACAGCTCCGACTCTGGAAACACCATATATTTT
>TRBD2|-|TRBV20-1|TRBJ2-3
CSALLAGNTDTQYF
TGCAGTGCATTACTAGCGGGAAATACAGATACGCAGTATTTT
>-|many|TRBV20-1|TRBJ1-2
CSARLLDRRLGYTF
TGCAGTGCTAGACTCCTAGACAGGCGACTGGGCTACACCTTC
>-|few|TRBV10-1|TRBJ1-5
CASSESLNPGRYNQPQHF
TGCGCCAGCAGTGAGTCCCTCAACCCCGGACGGTACAATCAGCCCCAGCATTTT
>-|-|TRBV5-1|TRBJ2-7
CASSSFGAGYEQYF
TGCGCCAGCTCCTCCTTTGGGGCTGGCTACGAGCAGTACTTC
>TRBD2|few|TRBV10-1|TRBJ2-3
CASSEALAGAGTQYF
TGCGCCAGCAGTGAGGCACTAGCGGGGGCCGGTACGCAGTATTTT
>-|-|TRBV28|TRBJ2-7
CASRSLGGKFAYEQYF
TGTGCCAGCAGATCGCTCGGGGGTAAATTCGCCTACGAGCAGTACTTC
>TRBD2|-|TRBV7-2|TRBJ2-7
CASSPLGTSGFYEQYF
TGTGCCAGCAGCCCGCTTGGGACTAGCGGGTTCTACGAGCAGTACTTC
>-|few|TRBV7-2|TRBJ2-3
CASSSGGNTQYF
TGTGCCAGCAGCTCCGGCGGGAATACGCAGTATTTT
>TRBD1|few|TRBV7-2|TRBJ2-1
CASSSSGTGPYNEQFF
TGTGCCAGCAGCTCGTCCGGGACAGGTCCCTACAATGAGCAGTTCTTC
>TRBD2|-|TRBV12-3/TRBV12-4|TRBJ2-5
CASSFASGNGETQYF
TGTGCCAGCAGTTTTGCTAGCGGGAACGGGGAGACCCAGTACTTC
>TRBD2|few|TRBV20-1|TRBJ2-7
CSAREGGGAKDEQYF
TGCAGTGCTAGAGAAGGCGGGGGGGCCAAGGACGAGCAGTACTTC
>-|few|TRBV6-1|TRBJ2-4
CASSEASSLPGDIQYF
TGTGCCAGCAGTGAAGCATCATCCTTGCCAGGGGACATTCAGTACTTC
>-|few|TRBV28|TRBJ2-7
CASSLGATYEQYF
TGTGCCAGCAGTTTAGGAGCCACCTACGAGCAGTACTTC
>TRBD2|few|TRBV7-9|TRBJ2-1
CASSKAGAYNEQFF
TGTGCCAGCAGCAAAGCGGGGGCCTACAATGAGCAGTTCTTC
>-|few|TRBV7-9|TRBJ2-5
CASSLALETQYF
TGTGCCAGCAGCTTAGCTTTGGAGACCCAGTACTTC
>-|-|TRBV7-6|TRBJ2-3
CASSSGSITDTQYF
TGTGCCAGCAGCTCTGGGAGTATCACAGATACGCAGTATTTT
>TRBD1|-|TRBV28|TRBJ1-1
CASSGGLTGENTEAFF
TGTGCCAGCAGTGGAGGCCTGACAGGGGAGAACACTGAAGCTTTCTTT
>-|many|TRBV29-1|TRBJ2-7
CSVRVGSYEQYF
TGCAGCGTCCGGGTTGGGTCCTACGAGCAGTACTTC
>-|-|TRBV29-1|TRBJ1-4
CSVRDGVEKLFF
TGCAGCGTTCGGGACGGAGTTGAAAAACTGTTTTTT
>-|many|TRBV7-2|TRBJ2-7
CASSFSAIPSYEQYF
TGTGCCAGCAGCTTCTCCGCCATTCCCTCCTACGAGCAGTACTTC
>-|-|TRBV12-3/TRBV12-4|TRBJ2-3
CASSFWGPSGTDTQYF
TGTGCCAGCAGTTTTTGGGGCCCTAGCGGCACAGATACGCAGTATTTT
>-|few|TRBV25-1|TRBJ2-7
CASSEYVGTYEQYF
TGTGCCAGCAGTGAATATGTAGGAACCTACGAGCAGTACTTC
>TRBD1|few|TRBV5-1|TRBJ2-5
CASSLGISGTGEETQYF
TGCGCCAGCAGCTTGGGGATTTCCGGGACAGGGGAGGAGACCCAGTACTTC
>-|few|TRBV12-3/TRBV12-4|TRBJ2-3
CASSSQRLPSTDTQYF
TGTGCCAGCAGTTCCCAGAGACTACCCAGCACAGATACGCAGTATTTT
>-|few|TRBV24-1|TRBJ1-5
CATRAGGNQPQHF
TGTGCCACCCGAGCAGGGGGCAATCAGCCCCAGCATTTT
>-|-|TRBV7-8|TRBJ1-5
CASSPHSRPQHF
TGTGCCAGCAGCCCCCACAGCCGGCCCCAGCATTTT
>-|many|TRBV5-1|TRBJ2-1
CASSLQGSVNEQFF
TGCGCCAGCAGCCTACAGGGTTCTGTCAATGAGCAGTTCTTC
>TRBD2|many|TRBV12-3/TRBV12-4|TRBJ2-2
CASSPGLAGFSGELFF
TGTGCCAGCAGCCCGGGACTAGCGGGATTTTCCGGGGAGCTGTTTTTT
>-|many|TRBV12-3/TRBV12-4|TRBJ2-7
CASRTTGIGEQYF
TGTGCCAGCAGGACGACAGGAATCGGCGAGCAGTACTTC
>-|-|TRBV15|TRBJ1-5
CATSREQAGGAPDQPQHF
TGTGCCACCAGCAGAGAACAGGCAGGAGGAGCACCCGATCAGCCCCAGCATTTT
>TRBD2|many|TRBV7-6|TRBJ2-5
CASSRGLGETQYF
TGTGCCAGCAGCCGGGGACTAGGAGAGACCCAGTACTTC
>-|medium-sized|TRBV27|TRBJ2-3
CASRRPNTDTQYF
TGTGCCAGCAGGCGCCCAAACACAGATACGCAGTATTTT
>-|-|TRBV7-6|TRBJ2-7
CASSLTPLQGDERYF
TGTGCCAGCAGCTTAACCCCCCTACAGGGAGACGAGCGGTACTTC
>-|-|TRBV19|TRBJ1-1
CASSIGNFNTEAFF
TGTGCCAGTAGTATCGGTAATTTCAACACTGAAGCTTTCTTT
>TRBD1|once|TRBV20-1|TRBJ1-1
CSVGRGFNTEAFF
TGCAGTGTGGGCAGGGGGTTTAACACTGAAGCTTTCTTT
>TRBD1|-|TRBV6-5|TRBJ1-3
CASSYSRGPLGNTIYF
TGTGCCAGCAGTTACTCCAGGGGGCCGTTGGGAAACACCATATATTTT
>TRBD1|once|TRBV20-1|TRBJ1-1
CSAWTGNTEAFF
TGCAGTGCTTGGACAGGGAACACTGAAGCTTTCTTT
>TRBD2|-|TRBV20-1|TRBJ2-1
CSALRGASYNEQFF
TGCAGTGCATTGCGGGGGGCCTCCTACAATGAGCAGTTCTTC
>TRBD2|-|TRBV9|TRBJ2-5
CASSLYMGLAGETQYF
TGTGCCAGCAGCTTATACATGGGACTAGCGGGAGAGACCCAGTACTTC
>-|-|TRBV9|TRBJ2-7
CASSAGTGREQYF
TGTGCCAGCAGCGCCGGAACAGGGCGCGAGCAGTACTTC
>TRBD2|-|TRBV7-2|TRBJ2-7
CASGASGTRSYEQYF
TGTGCCAGCGGGGCTAGCGGGACCAGATCCTACGAGCAGTACTTC
>-|many|TRBV6-5|TRBJ1-5
CASSCQPQHF
TGTGCCAGCAGTTGCCAGCCCCAGCATTTT
>-|-|TRBV7-6|TRBJ2-2
CASSLDMGGELFF
TGTGCCAGCAGCTTAGATATGGGCGGGGAGCTGTTTTTT
>-|-|TRBV7-9|TRBJ2-7
CASSSGRVPSYEQYF
TGTGCCAGCAGCTCCGGACGGGTTCCCTCCTACGAGCAGTACTTC
>-|many|TRBV7-6|TRBJ2-7
CASSLRALSYEQYF
TGTGCCAGCAGCTTACGCGCGCTCTCCTACGAGCAGTACTTC
>-|-|TRBV10-3|TRBJ2-5
CAISDQLQETQYF
TGTGCCATCAGTGACCAGCTACAAGAGACCCAGTACTTC
>-|many|TRBV6-2/TRBV6-3|TRBJ1-1
CASSYLRRQNTEAFF
TGTGCCAGCAGTTACCTCCGCAGGCAGAACACTGAAGCTTTCTTT
>TRBD1|-|TRBV6-1|TRBJ1-6
CASSFPRTGEGSPLHF
TGTGCCAGCAGTTTTCCTCGCACAGGGGAAGGCTCACCCCTCCACTTT